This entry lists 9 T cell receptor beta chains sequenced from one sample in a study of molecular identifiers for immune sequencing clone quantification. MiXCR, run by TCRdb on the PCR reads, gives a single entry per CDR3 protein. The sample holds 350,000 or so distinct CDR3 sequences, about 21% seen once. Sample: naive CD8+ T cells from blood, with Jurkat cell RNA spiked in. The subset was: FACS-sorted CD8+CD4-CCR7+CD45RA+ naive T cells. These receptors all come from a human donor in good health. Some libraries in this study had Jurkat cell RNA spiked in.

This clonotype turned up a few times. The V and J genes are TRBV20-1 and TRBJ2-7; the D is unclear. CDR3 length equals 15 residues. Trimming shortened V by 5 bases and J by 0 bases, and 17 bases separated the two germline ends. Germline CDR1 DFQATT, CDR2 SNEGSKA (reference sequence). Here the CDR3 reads CSALDPGSTSYEQYF. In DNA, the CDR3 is TGCAGTGCTTTGGACCCCGGGTCGACCTCCTACGAGCAGTACTTC.

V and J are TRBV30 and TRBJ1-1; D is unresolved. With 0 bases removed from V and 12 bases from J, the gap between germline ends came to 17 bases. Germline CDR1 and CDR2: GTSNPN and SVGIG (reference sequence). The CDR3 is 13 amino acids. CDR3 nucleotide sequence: TGTGCCTGGAGTGTTACTATCAAGGGTAACCCTTTCTTT. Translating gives CAWSVTIKGNPFF. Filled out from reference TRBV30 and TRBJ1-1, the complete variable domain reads SQTIHQWPATLVQPVGSPLSLECTVEGTSNPNLYWYRQAAGRGLQLLFYSVGIGQISSEVPQNLSASRPQDRQFILSSKKLLLSDSGFYLCAWSVTIKGNPFFGQGTRLTVV.

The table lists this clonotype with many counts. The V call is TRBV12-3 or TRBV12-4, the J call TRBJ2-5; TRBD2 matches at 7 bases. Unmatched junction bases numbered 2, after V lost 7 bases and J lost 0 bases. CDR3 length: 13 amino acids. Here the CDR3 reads CASKLANQETQYF. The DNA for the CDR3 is TGTGCCAGCAAACTAGCGAACCAAGAGACCCAGTACTTC.

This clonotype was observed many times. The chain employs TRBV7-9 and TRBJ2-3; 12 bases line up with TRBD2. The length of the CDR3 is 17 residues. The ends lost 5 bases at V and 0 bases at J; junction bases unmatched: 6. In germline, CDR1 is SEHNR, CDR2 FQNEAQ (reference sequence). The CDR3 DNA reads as TGTGCCAGCAGCGCCGACGGACTAGCGGGAAGCACAGATACGCAGTATTTT. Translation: CASSADGLAGSTDTQYF. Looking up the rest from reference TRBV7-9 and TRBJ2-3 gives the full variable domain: DTGVSQNPRHKITKRGQNVTFRCDPISEHNRLYWYRQTLGQGPEFLTYFQNEAQLEKSRLLSDRFSAERPKGSFSTLEIQRTEQGDSAMYLCASSADGLAGSTDTQYFGPGTRLTVL.

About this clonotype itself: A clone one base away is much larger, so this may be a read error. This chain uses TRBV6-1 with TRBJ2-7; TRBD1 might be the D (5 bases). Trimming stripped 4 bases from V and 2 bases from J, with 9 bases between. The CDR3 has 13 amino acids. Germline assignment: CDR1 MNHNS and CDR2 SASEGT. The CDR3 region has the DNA TGTGCCAGCAGTGCCAGCAGGGCCTACGAGCAGTACTTC. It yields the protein CASSASRAYEQYF.

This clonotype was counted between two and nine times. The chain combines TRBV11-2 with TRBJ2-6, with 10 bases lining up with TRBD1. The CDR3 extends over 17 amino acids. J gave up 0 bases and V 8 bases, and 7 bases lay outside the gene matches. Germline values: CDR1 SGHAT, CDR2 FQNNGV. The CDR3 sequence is CASRDRGDGSGANVLTF. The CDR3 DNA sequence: TGTGCCAGCCGGGACAGGGGAGATGGCTCTGGGGCCAACGTCCTGACTTTC.

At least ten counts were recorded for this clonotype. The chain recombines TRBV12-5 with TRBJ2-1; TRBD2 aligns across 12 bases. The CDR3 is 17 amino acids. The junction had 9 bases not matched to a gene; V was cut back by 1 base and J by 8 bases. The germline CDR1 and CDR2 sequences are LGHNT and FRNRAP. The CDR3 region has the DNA TGTGCTAGTGGTTTGGCCTCTAGCGGGAGGGCCGGGGATGAGCAGTTCTTC. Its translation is CASGLASSGRAGDEQFF.

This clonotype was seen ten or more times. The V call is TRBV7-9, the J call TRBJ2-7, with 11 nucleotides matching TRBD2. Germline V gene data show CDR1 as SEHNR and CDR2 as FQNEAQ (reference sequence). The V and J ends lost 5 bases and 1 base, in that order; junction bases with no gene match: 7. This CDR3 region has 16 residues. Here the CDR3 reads CASSARGLADSYEQYF. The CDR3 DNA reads TGTGCCAGCAGCGCCCGGGGACTAGCGGATTCCTACGAGCAGTACTTC.

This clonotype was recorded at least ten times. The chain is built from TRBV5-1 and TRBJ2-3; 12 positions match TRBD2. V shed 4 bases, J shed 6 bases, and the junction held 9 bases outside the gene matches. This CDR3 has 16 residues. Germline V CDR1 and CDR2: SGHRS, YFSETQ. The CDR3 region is CASSPGLAGSFDTQYF. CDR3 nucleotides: TGCGCCAGCAGCCCTGGACTAGCGGGAAGCTTTGATACGCAGTATTTT. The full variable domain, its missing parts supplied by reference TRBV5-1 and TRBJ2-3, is KAGVTQTPRYLIKTRGQQVTLSCSPISGHRSVSWYQQTPGQGLQFLFEYFSETQRNKGNFPGRFSGRQFSNSRSEMNVSTLELGDSALYLCASSPGLAGSFDTQYFGPGTRLTVL.